These T cell receptor beta chains were read from a single sample in a study of regulatory T cells in long-lasting Graves disease. A single record per CDR3 protein comes from TCRdb applying MiXCR to the multiplex PCR reads. The sample includes some 420,000 distinct CDR3 sequences, approximately 23% seen only once; the top ten take less than 15%. The sample here was peripheral blood mononuclear cells (PBMCs), taken when the disease was refractory, from a patient treated with antithyroid drugs. These receptors came from a female donor with Graves disease. Both conserved end residues are part of each CDR3. The D gene is left open where the match is weak. Not every row has a clone size; where given, it reads once, few, many or a size class.

>.|TRBV28|TRBD2|TRBJ2-1
CASSVTSGGFNEQFF
TGTGCCAGCAGCGTAACTAGCGGGGGCTTCAATGAGCAGTTCTTC
>many|TRBV28|.|TRBJ1-1
CASSSTDSEAFF
TGTGCCAGCAGTTCGACGGACAGCGAAGCTTTCTTT
>few|TRBV7-9|.|TRBJ1-6
CASSLAHVNSPLHF
TGTGCCAGCAGCTTAGCGCACGTAAATTCACCCCTCCACTTT
>few|TRBV18|.|TRBJ2-7
CASSTSKGSTYEQYF
TGTGCCAGCTCAACGAGCAAGGGGTCTACCTACGAGCAGTACTTC
>.|TRBV29-1|.|TRBJ1-1
CSVEPPGGGTEAFF
TGCAGCGTTGAACCCCCCGGGGGAGGGACTGAAGCTTTCTTT
>many|TRBV6-1|TRBD1|TRBJ1-2
CASGRDRGRHGYTF
TGTGCCAGCGGCAGGGACAGGGGGAGACATGGCTACACCTTC
>few|TRBV20-1|.|TRBJ1-5
CSARVGLGQPQHF
TGCAGTGCTAGAGTTGGTTTGGGGCAGCCCCAGCATTTT
>once|TRBV5-6|TRBD1|TRBJ2-5
CASSPQTGAVTETQYF
TGTGCCAGCAGCCCACAGACAGGGGCCGTTACAGAGACCCAGTACTTC
>many|TRBV6-1|TRBD1|TRBJ1-3
CASRRTQGAGNTIYF
TGTGCCAGCAGGCGAACACAGGGGGCTGGAAACACCATATATTTT
>many|TRBV20-1|.|TRBJ2-7
CSGQLFGDEQYF
TGCAGTGGCCAGTTATTCGGCGACGAGCAGTACTTC
>few|TRBV7-3|.|TRBJ1-5
CASSSGHFWPQHF
TGTGCCAGCAGCTCCGGACATTTTTGGCCCCAGCATTTT
>many|TRBV6-1|TRBD1|TRBJ1-1
CASRSGTERNTEAFF
TGTGCCAGCAGGAGCGGGACAGAAAGGAACACTGAAGCTTTCTTT
>.|TRBV7-2|TRBD2|TRBJ2-5
CASSPGASGGQETQYF
TGTGCCAGCAGCCCAGGGGCTAGCGGGGGCCAAGAGACCCAGTACTTC
>many|TRBV24-1|.|TRBJ1-2
CATRDDYGYTF
TGTGCCACCCGGGATGACTATGGCTACACCTTC
>.|TRBV11-2|.|TRBJ1-5
CASSLSGLLNQPQHF
TGTGCCAGCAGCCTTTCAGGGCTCTTAAATCAGCCCCAGCATTTT
>many|TRBV19|.|TRBJ2-7
CASSIGRGAEYEQYF
TGTGCCAGTAGTATAGGTCGAGGAGCGGAGTACGAGCAGTACTTC
>few|TRBV6-1|.|TRBJ1-1
CASSLLEYGTEAFF
TGTGCCAGCAGTCTACTGGAATACGGCACTGAAGCTTTCTTT
>many|TRBV7-9|.|TRBJ2-7
CASSFLAGSYEQYF
TGTGCCAGCAGCTTTTTAGCTGGCTCCTACGAGCAGTACTTC
>.|TRBV15|TRBD1|TRBJ1-3
CATSTTGGSGNTIYF
TGTGCCACCAGCACCACAGGGGGGTCTGGAAACACCATATATTTT
>.|TRBV6-5|.|TRBJ2-1
CASSYTPPVGQYNEQFF
TGTGCCAGCAGTTATACTCCCCCCGTCGGACAGTACAATGAGCAGTTCTTC
>.|TRBV19|TRBD1|TRBJ2-7
CASNWTGGGEQYF
TGTGCCAGTAATTGGACAGGGGGCGGGGAGCAGTACTTC
>few|TRBV11-3|TRBD1|TRBJ2-2
CASNTGGGTGELFF
TGTGCCAGCAACACAGGGGGCGGCACCGGGGAGCTGTTTTTT
>few|TRBV7-2|.|TRBJ1-3
CASAGVGNTIYF
TGTGCCAGCGCAGGGGTAGGAAACACCATATATTTT
>many|TRBV28|.|TRBJ1-4
CASSLGGRTNEKLFF
TGTGCCAGCAGTTTAGGCGGCAGAACTAATGAAAAACTGTTTTTT
>.|TRBV10-3|TRBD2|TRBJ2-3
CAIRKRETTDTQYF
TGTGCCATCAGAAAGCGGGAGACCACAGATACGCAGTATTTT
>.|TRBV5-1|.|TRBJ2-5
CASTLGRFQETQYF
TGCGCCAGCACCCTAGGAAGGTTCCAAGAGACCCAGTACTTC
>few|TRBV27|.|TRBJ1-1
CASSLKGGLMNTEAFF
TGTGCCAGCAGTTTAAAAGGGGGACTAATGAACACTGAAGCTTTCTTT
>few|TRBV7-8|TRBD2|TRBJ2-7
CASLLGLAGGPVHEQYF
TGTGCCAGCCTCCTCGGACTAGCGGGAGGGCCTGTCCACGAGCAGTACTTC
>many|TRBV28|.|TRBJ1-4
CASSFERGGYEKLFF
TGTGCCAGCAGTTTTGAAAGGGGAGGGTATGAAAAACTGTTTTTT
>few|TRBV7-2|.|TRBJ2-3
CASSLLRLALHTDTQYF
TGTGCCAGCAGCTTATTGAGATTAGCGCTCCACACAGATACGCAGTATTTT
>.|TRBV25-1|.|TRBJ1-1
CASRAGTTEAFF
TGTGCCAGCAGAGCCGGGACGACTGAAGCTTTCTTT
>.|TRBV18|.|TRBJ2-7
CTSSPRDGPYEQYF
TGTACCAGCTCACCACGGGACGGTCCCTACGAGCAGTACTTC
>.|TRBV20-1|TRBD1|TRBJ1-3
CSARDATGFGGNTIYF
TGCAGTGCTAGAGATGCGACAGGGTTTGGCGGAAACACCATATATTTT
>many|TRBV11-2|.|TRBJ1-4
CASSFWDPRRANEKLFF
TGTGCCAGCAGCTTCTGGGACCCCCGTAGGGCTAATGAAAAACTGTTTTTT
>.|TRBV29-1|TRBD1|TRBJ1-2
CSVLDSQGGGYTF
TGCAGCGTTTTAGACAGTCAGGGGGGTGGCTACACCTTC
>.|TRBV13|TRBD1|TRBJ2-7
CASSSTDRVYSYEQYF
TGTGCCAGCAGCTCCACCGACAGGGTTTACTCCTACGAGCAGTACTTC
>.|TRBV5-5|.|TRBJ1-2
CASSLQRHNYGYTF
TGTGCCAGCAGCTTGCAAAGACATAACTATGGCTACACCTTC
>few|TRBV7-2|.|TRBJ1-1
CASSPLGVQGNTEAFF
TGTGCCAGCAGCCCATTAGGGGTACAGGGGAACACTGAAGCTTTCTTT
>many|TRBV28|.|TRBJ1-6
CASTPLGETYNSPLHF
TGTGCCAGCACCCCCCTAGGGGAAACCTATAATTCACCCCTCCACTTT
>.|TRBV29-1|.|TRBJ1-1
CSVDVGGMYTEAFF
TGCAGCGTTGACGTAGGGGGAATGTACACTGAAGCTTTCTTT
>once|TRBV6-1|.|TRBJ1-5
CASRGNSNQPQHF
TGTGCCAGCAGGGGGAATAGCAATCAGCCCCAGCATTTT
>many|TRBV28|TRBD2|TRBJ2-7
CASRSGGFNYEQYF
TGTGCCAGCAGAAGCGGGGGGTTCAATTACGAGCAGTACTTC
>.|TRBV6-5|.|TRBJ2-7
CASSYGQGRLGF
TGTGCCAGCAGTTACGGGCAGGGGAGGTTAGGGTTC
>.|TRBV29-1|.|TRBJ2-1
CSQGQGSNEQFF
TGCAGTCAAGGGCAGGGGTCGAATGAGCAGTTCTTC
>.|TRBV3-1|TRBD2|TRBJ2-7
CASSQDSSQLAGDDEQYF
TGTGCCAGCAGCCAAGATTCGAGCCAACTAGCGGGAGACGACGAGCAGTACTTC
>many|TRBV28|.|TRBJ2-5
CASSQLGFQETQYF
TGTGCCAGCAGTCAGCTGGGTTTCCAAGAGACCCAGTACTTC
>many|TRBV6-1|.|TRBJ1-4
CASRLLANEKLFF
TGTGCCAGCAGACTATTGGCTAATGAAAAACTGTTTTTT
>few|TRBV19|TRBD1|TRBJ1-2
CASSIGHRGSYVYGYTF
TGTGCCAGTAGTATCGGCCACAGGGGGTCTTACGTCTATGGCTACACCTTC
>many|TRBV12-3/TRBV12-4|TRBD1|TRBJ1-3
CASSLWTGGAKGNTIYF
TGTGCCAGCAGTTTATGGACAGGGGGCGCGAAAGGAAACACCATATATTTT
>many|TRBV2|.|TRBJ1-6
CASSDEGQSSYNSPLHF
TGTGCCAGCAGCGACGAGGGCCAGAGCTCCTATAATTCACCCCTCCACTTT
>many|TRBV2|.|TRBJ1-1
CASSVARDTSEAFF
TGTGCCAGCAGTGTAGCCCGGGACACCTCTGAAGCTTTCTTT
>.|TRBV7-9|.|TRBJ1-1
CASSPSHGETEAFF
TGTGCCAGCAGCCCTAGCCACGGGGAGACTGAAGCTTTCTTT
>many|TRBV2|.|TRBJ2-4
CASSHPGESEKNIQYF
TGTGCCAGCAGCCATCCCGGAGAATCCGAAAAAAACATTCAGTACTTC